The 11 T cell receptor beta chains reported below all come from one sample, sequenced in a study of OX40 agonist ivuxolimab in advanced cancers. TCRdb's copy holds only in-frame clones and misses some; the assay was immunoSEQ multiplex PCR. This table holds roughly 19,000 clones, roughly 80% found once. The material sequenced was CD4+ or CD8+ T cells sorted from blood, taken in a trial of the OX40 agonist ivuxolimab. The receptors were gathered from an adult with an advanced solid tumor such as melanoma, head and neck, liver or kidney cancer.

This clone has only one observation. The rearrangement links TRBV11-2 to TRBJ2-1; 9 bases agree with TRBD2. The CDR3 is made up of 16 amino acids. Per germline, CDR1 SGHAT and CDR2 FQNNGV. V dropped 6 bases and J dropped 7; count of bases not matched to a gene: 13. Here the CDR3 DNA reads TGTGCCAGCAGTCCCCTCGGCGGGAGGGCCTGGAATGAGCAGTTCTTC. As protein: CASSPLGGRAWNEQFF.

The chain couples TRBV14 to TRBJ2-1; D may be TRBD2 (5 bases). The CDR3 contains 13 residues. Germline V lookup: CDR1 SGHDN, CDR2 FVKESK. V was cut by 6 bases and J by 4 bases, with 10 bases left in between. Here the CDR3 DNA reads TGTGCCAGCAGTACTAGAGGTTACAATGAGCAGTTCTTC. This gives the protein CASSTRGYNEQFF.

The chain couples TRBV9 to TRBJ2-2; TRBD2 aligns across 8 bases. The CDR3 has 15 residues. Germline V gene lookup returns CDR1 SGDLS and CDR2 YYNGEE. The ends lost 2 bases at V and 4 bases at J; junction bases unmatched: 4. Written as DNA, the CDR3 is TGTGCCAGCAGCGTTAGCGGGACCATCACCGGGGAGCTGTTTTTT. The encoded protein is CASSVSGTITGELFF.

V is TRBV7-2 and J is TRBJ1-1; TRBD1 might be the D (5 bases). Germline V lookup: CDR1 SGHTA, CDR2 FQGNSA. The CDR3 spans 13 residues. Trimming removed 5 bases from V and 3 bases from J, with 10 bases in between. CDR3: CASSRDRYTEAFF. In nucleotides, the CDR3 is TGTGCCAGCAGCCGAGACAGATACACTGAAGCTTTCTTT.

This clone was found a few times. This chain joins TRBV6-6 and TRBJ2-1; no firm D call. The CDR3 is 8 amino acids. In germline, CDR1 is MNHNY, CDR2 SVGAGI (reference sequence). The V gene lost 6 bases and the J gene lost 10 bases, with 1 base spanning the gap. CDR3 region: CASSEQFF. The CDR3 nucleotides are TGTGCCAGCAGCGAGCAGTTCTTC.

V and J are TRBV28 and TRBJ1-3; D perhaps matches TRBD1 (5 bases). Trimming left V 8 bases short and J 3 bases short, with 8 bases between. This CDR3 region has 12 residues. The germline gives CDR1 MDHEN, CDR2 SYDVKM. CDR3 sequence (DNA): TGTGCCAGCGGGGGATATGGAAACACCATATATTTT. The encoded protein is CASGGYGNTIYF.

The chain employs TRBV7-6 and TRBJ2-1, with TRBD1 matching over 9 bases. With 6 bases clipped from V and 10 bases from J, the junction kept 10 bases outside the gene matches. CDR3 length equals 14 residues. CDR1 and CDR2 (germline): SGHVS, FNYEAQ. The CDR3 DNA sequence: TGTGCCAGCAGTTCCGGGACAGGGAGCTCGGAGCAGTTCTTC. Protein product: CASSSGTGSSEQFF.

The chain joins TRBV5-5 to TRBJ1-1; possibly TRBD1 for D (6 bases). Between the trimmed V and J ends, which lost 3 bases and 0 bases, there was a span of 9 bases. This CDR3 has 14 amino acids. Germline assignment: CDR1 SGHKS and CDR2 YYEKEE (reference sequence). DNA of the CDR3: TGTGCCAGCAGCTCGGGACATTTGAACACTGAAGCTTTCTTT. Translated: CASSSGHLNTEAFF.

V usage is TRBV28 and J usage is TRBJ1-4; D not certain. The CDR3 covers 14 residues. Trimming removed 7 bases at V and 0 bases at J, with 9 bases between. Germline CDR1 MDHEN, CDR2 SYDVKM. The CDR3 region is CASKTFSTNEKLFF. Here the CDR3 DNA reads TGTGCCAGCAAAACATTCTCAACTAATGAAAAACTGTTTTTT.

This clone has just a few counts. The DNA of the CDR3 is TGCGCCAGCAGCTTCAGGTGGGAAGATGAGCAGTTCTTC. Translated, it gives CASSFRWEDEQFF. V gene TRBV5-1 combines with J gene TRBJ2-1, with unresolved D. V lost 2 bases, J lost 8 bases, and 11 bases lay in between. The V gene's germline CDR1 is SGHRS and CDR2 YFSETQ. The CDR3 loop spans 13 amino acids.

This clone has more than one count but fewer than ten. The chain joins TRBV10-1 to TRBJ2-3; unclear D gene. Germline V CDR1 and CDR2: WNHNN, SYGVQD (reference sequence). The CDR3 runs 13 residues. Trimming pared 6 bases from V and 4 bases from J, leaving 11 bases between. The CDR3 bases are TGCGCCAGCAGCGTTTTAGTAGCAGATACGCAGTATTTT. It encodes CASSVLVADTQYF.